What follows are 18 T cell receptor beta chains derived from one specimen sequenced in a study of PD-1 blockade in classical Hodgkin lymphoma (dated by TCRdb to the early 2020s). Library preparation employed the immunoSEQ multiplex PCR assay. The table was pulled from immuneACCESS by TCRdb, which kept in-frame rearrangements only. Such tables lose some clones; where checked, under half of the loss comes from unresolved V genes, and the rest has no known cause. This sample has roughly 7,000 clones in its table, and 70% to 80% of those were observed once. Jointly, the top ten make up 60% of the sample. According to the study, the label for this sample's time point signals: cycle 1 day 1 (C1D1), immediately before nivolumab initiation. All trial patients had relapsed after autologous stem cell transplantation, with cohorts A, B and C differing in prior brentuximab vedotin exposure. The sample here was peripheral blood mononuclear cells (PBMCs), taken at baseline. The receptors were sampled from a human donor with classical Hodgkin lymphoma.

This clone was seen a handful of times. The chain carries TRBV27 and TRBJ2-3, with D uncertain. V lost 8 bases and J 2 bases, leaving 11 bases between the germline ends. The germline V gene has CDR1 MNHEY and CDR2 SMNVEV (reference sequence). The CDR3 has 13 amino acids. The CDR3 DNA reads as TGTGCCAGCGCGAGGCGGTTCACAGATACGCAGTATTTT. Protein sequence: CASARRFTDTQYF.

The CDR3 loop is CASSYLTDRGDGYTF. The CDR3 DNA is TGTGCCAGCAGTTACCTAACCGACAGGGGCGATGGCTACACCTTC. The chain combines TRBV6-6 with TRBJ1-2, with 8 bases fitting TRBD1. Trimming removed 2 bases from V and 6 bases from J; junction bases left unmatched: 8. CDR3 length equals 15 residues. The germline V gene has CDR1 MNHNY and CDR2 SVGAGI (reference sequence).

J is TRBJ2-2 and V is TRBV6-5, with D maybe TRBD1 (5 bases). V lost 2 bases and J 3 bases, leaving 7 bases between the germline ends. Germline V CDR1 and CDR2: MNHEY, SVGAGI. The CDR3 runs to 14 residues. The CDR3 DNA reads TGTGCCAGCAGTTACGTACAGGACACCGGGGAGCTGTTTTTT. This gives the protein CASSYVQDTGELFF.

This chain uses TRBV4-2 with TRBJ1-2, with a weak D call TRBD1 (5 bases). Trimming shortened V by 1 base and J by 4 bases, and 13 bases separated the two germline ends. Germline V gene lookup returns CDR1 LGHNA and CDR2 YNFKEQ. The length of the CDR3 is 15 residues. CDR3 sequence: CASSQGWGVLYGYTF. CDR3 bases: TGTGCCAGCAGCCAAGGATGGGGGGTTCTCTATGGCTACACCTTC.

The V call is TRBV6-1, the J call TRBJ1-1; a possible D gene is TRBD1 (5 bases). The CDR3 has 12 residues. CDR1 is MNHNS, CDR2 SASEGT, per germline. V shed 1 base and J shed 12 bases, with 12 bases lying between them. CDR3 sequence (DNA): TGTGCCAGCAGTGAAGGGGGCGCTGGGTCTTTCTTT. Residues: CASSEGGAGSFF.

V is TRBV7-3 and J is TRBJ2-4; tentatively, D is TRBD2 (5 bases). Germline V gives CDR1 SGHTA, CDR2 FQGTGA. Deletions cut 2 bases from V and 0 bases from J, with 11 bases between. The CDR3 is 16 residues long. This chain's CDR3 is CASSLWGEPAKNIQYF. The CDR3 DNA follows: TGTGCCAGCAGCTTATGGGGAGAACCAGCCAAAAACATTCAGTACTTC.

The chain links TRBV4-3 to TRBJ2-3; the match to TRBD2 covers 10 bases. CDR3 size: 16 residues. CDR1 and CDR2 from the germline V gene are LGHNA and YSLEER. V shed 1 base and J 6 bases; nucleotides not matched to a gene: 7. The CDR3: CASSQVLAGHGDTQYF. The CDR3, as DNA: TGCGCCAGCAGCCAAGTACTAGCGGGACACGGGGATACGCAGTATTTT.

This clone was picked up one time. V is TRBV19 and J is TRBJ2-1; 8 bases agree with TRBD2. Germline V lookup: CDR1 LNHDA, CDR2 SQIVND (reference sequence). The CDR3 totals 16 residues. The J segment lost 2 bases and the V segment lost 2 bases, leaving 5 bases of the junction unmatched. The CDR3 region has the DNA TGTGCCAGTAGTATATTGAGCGGGAGCACCTACAATGAGCAGTTCTTC. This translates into CASSILSGSTYNEQFF.

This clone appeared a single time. The CDR3 nucleotides are TGTGCCAGCAGTTTGTGCCCAGAACTGGGAAAGATCTATGGCTACACCTTC. Translation: CASSLCPELGKIYGYTF. V is TRBV25-1 and J is TRBJ1-2; D is undetermined. The length of the CDR3 is 17 residues. The germline V gene has CDR1 MGHDK and CDR2 SYGVNS. Between the trimmed V and J ends, which lost 5 bases and 4 bases, there was a span of 23 bases.

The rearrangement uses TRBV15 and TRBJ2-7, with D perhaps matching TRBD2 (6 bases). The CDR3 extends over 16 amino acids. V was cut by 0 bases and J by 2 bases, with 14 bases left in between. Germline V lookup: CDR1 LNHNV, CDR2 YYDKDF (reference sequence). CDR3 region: CATSRDSGGATYEQYF. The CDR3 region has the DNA TGTGCCACCAGCAGAGATAGTGGCGGGGCCACCTACGAGCAGTACTTC.

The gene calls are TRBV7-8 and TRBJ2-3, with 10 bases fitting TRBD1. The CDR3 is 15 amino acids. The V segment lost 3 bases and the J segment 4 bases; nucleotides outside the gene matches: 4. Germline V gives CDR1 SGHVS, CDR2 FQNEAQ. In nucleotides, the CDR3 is TGTGCCAGCAGCTTGGGACAGGGGACGTCAGATACGCAGTATTTT. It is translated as CASSLGQGTSDTQYF.

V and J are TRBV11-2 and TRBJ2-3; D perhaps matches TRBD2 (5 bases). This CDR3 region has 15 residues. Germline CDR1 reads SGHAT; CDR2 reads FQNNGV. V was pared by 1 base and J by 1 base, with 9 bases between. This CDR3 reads CASSLVLEGTDTQYF. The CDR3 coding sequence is TGTGCCAGCAGCTTAGTCCTGGAGGGCACAGATACGCAGTATTTT.

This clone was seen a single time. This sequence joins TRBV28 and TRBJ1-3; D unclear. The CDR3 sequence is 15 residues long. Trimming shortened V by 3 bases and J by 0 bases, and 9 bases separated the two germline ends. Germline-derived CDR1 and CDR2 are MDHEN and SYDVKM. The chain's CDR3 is CASSFWADSGNTIYF. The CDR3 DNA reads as TGTGCCAGCAGTTTTTGGGCAGACTCTGGAAACACCATATATTTT.

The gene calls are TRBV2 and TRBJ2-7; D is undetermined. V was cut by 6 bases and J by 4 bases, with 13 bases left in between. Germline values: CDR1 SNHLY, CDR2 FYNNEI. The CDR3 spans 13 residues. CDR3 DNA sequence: TGTGCCAGCAGAGCTTCCCAGAGATACGAGCAGTACTTC. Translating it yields CASRASQRYEQYF.

The CDR3 nucleotides read TGCGCCAGCAGTGCGCCGGGGCCTTCCTACGAGCAGTACTTC. It yields the protein CASSAPGPSYEQYF. The rearrangement joins TRBV10-2 to TRBJ2-7, with D perhaps assigned TRBD1 or TRBD2 (5 bases each). V was pared by 4 bases and J by 1 base, with 11 bases between. The CDR3 is made up of 14 amino acids. CDR1 is WSHSY and CDR2 is SAAADI in the germline V gene.

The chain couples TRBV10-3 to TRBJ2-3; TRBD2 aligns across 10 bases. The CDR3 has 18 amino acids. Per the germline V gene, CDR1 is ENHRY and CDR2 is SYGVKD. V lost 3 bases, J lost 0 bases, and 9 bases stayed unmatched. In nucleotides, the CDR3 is TGTGCCATCAGTGATCGGACTAGCGGAGATACTAGCACAGATACGCAGTATTTT. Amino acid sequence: CAISDRTSGDTSTDTQYF.

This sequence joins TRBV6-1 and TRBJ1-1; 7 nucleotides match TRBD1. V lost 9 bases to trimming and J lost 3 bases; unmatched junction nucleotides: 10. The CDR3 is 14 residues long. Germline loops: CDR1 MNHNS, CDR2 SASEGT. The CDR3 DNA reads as TGTGCCAGTATTGACAGGGTATCGTACACTGAAGCTTTCTTT. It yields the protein CASIDRVSYTEAFF.

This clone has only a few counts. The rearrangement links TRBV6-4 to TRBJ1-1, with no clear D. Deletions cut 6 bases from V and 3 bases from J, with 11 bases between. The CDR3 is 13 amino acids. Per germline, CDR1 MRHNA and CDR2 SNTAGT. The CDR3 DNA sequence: TGTGCCAGCAGCTCAAAGATAGACACTGAAGCTTTCTTT. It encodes CASSSKIDTEAFF.